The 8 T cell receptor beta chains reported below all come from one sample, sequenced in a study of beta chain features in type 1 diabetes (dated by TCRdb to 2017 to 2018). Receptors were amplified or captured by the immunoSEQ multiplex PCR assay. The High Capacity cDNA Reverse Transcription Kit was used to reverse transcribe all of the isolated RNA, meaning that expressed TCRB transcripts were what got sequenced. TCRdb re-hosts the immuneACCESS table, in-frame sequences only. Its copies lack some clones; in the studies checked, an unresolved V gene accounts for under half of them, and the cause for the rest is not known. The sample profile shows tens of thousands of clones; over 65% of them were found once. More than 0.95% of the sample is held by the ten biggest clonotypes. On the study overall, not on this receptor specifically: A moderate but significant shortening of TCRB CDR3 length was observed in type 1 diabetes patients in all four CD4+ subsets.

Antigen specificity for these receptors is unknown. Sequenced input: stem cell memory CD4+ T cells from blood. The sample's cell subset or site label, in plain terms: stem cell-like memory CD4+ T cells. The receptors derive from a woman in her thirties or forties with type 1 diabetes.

The CDR3 nucleotides read TGTGCCAGCAGAATCGGGAGCTATGGCTACACCTTC. Amino acid sequence: CASRIGSYGYTF. This chain uses TRBV28 with TRBJ1-2, with D uncertain. The CDR3 totals 12 residues. Germline-derived CDR1 and CDR2 are MDHEN and SYDVKM. Deletions cut 6 bases from V and 4 bases from J, with 9 bases between.

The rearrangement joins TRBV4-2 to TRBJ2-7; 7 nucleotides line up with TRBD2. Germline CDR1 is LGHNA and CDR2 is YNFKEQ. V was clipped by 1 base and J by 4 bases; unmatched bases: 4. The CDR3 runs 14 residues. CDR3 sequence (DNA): TGTGCCAGCAGCCAAGTGGGGGGGGATTACGAGCAGTACTTC. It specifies CASSQVGGDYEQYF.

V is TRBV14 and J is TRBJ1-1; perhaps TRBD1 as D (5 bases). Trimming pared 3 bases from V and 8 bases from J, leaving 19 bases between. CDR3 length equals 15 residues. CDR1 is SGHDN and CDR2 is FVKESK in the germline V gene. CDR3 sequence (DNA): TGTGCCAGCAGCCATTGGGGGGGAATAGAGGTCGAAGCTTTCTTT. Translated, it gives CASSHWGGIEVEAFF. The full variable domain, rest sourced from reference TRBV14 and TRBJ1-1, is EAGVTQFPSHSVIEKGQTVTLRCDPISGHDNLYWYRRVMGKEIKFLLHFVKESKQDESGMPNNRFLAERTGGTYSTLKVQPAELEDSGVYFCASSHWGGIEVEAFFGQGTRLTVV.

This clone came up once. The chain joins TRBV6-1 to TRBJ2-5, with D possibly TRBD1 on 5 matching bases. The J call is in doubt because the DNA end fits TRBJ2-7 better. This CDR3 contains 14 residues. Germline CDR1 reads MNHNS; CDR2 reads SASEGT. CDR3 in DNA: TGTGCCAGCAGTGATTCACTGGGGCCCTACGAGCAGTACTTC. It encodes CASSDSLGPYEQYF.

The CDR3 DNA reads as TGTGCCAGCAGCTGGGCCAGGGGGCTTGACGAGCAGTACTTC. Translating gives CASSWARGLDEQYF. V gene TRBV7-9 combines with J gene TRBJ2-7, with 8 bases fitting TRBD1. The ends lost 4 bases at V and 5 bases at J; junction bases unmatched: 7. This CDR3 contains 14 residues. CDR1 is SEHNR and CDR2 is FQNEAQ in the germline V gene (reference sequence).

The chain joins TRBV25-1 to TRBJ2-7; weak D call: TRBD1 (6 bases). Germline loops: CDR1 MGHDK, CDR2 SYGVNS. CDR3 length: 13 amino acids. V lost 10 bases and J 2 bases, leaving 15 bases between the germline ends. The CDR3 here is CATRSAGAYEQYF. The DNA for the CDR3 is TGTGCCACCCGGTCAGCAGGGGCCTACGAGCAGTACTTC.

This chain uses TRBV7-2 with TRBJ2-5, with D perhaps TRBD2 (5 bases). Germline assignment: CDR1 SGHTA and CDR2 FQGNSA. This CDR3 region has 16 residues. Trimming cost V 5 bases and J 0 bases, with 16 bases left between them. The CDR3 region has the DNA TGTGCCAGCAGCCTAGTGGCTAGCAGGTACCAAGAGACCCAGTACTTC. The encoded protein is CASSLVASRYQETQYF.

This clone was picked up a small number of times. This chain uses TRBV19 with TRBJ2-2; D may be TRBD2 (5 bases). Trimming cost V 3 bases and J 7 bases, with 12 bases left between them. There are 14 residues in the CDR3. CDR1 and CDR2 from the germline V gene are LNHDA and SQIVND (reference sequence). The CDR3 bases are TGTGCCAGTAGTATCGAGATTGAGGGCGGGGAGCTGTTTTTT. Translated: CASSIEIEGGELFF.